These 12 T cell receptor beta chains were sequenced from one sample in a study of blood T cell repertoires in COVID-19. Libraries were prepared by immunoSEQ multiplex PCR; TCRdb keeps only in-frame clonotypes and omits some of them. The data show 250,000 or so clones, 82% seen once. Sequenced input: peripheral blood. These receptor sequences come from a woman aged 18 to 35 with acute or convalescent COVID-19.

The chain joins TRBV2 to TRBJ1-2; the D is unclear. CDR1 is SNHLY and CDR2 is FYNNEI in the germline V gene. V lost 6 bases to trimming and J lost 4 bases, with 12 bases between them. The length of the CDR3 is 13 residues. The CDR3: CASSDQQSYGYTF. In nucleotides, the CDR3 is TGTGCCAGCAGCGACCAACAGAGCTATGGCTACACCTTC.

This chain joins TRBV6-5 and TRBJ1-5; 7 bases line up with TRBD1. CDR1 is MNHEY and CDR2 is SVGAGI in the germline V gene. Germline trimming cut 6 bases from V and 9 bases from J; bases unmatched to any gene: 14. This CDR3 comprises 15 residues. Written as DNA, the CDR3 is TGTGCCAGCAGCAACGACAGGGACAGCTTGGTGCCCCAGCATTTT. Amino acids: CASSNDRDSLVPQHF.

The CDR3 region has the DNA TGTGCCAGTAGTATTCGGCGGCCCCGCGGATACGAGCAGTACTTC. Translated: CASSIRRPRGYEQYF. The V and J genes are TRBV19 and TRBJ2-7, with no clear D. The germline V gene has CDR1 LNHDA and CDR2 SQIVND (reference sequence). The CDR3 consists of 15 residues. V lost 3 bases, J lost 4 bases, and 16 bases lay in between.

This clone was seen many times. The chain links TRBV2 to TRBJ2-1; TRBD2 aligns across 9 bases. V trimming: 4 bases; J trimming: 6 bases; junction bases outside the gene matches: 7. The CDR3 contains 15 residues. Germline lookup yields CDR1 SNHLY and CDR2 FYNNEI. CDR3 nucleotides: TGTGCCAGCAGTGCTGCGACTAGCGGCCTCAATGAGCAGTTCTTC. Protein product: CASSAATSGLNEQFF.

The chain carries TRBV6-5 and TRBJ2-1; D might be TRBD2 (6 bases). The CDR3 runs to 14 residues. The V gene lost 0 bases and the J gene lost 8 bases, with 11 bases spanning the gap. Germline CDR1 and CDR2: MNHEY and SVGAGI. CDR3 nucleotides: TGTGCCAGCAGTTACTCGTCAGGGAGGTATGAGCAGTTCTTC. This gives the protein CASSYSSGRYEQFF.

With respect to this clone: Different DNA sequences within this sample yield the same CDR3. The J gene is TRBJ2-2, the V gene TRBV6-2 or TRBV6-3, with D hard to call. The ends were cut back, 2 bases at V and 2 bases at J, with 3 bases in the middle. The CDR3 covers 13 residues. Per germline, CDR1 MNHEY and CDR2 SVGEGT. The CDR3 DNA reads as TGTGCCAGCAGTTACCTCAACACCGGGGAGCTGTTTTTT. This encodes CASSYLNTGELFF.

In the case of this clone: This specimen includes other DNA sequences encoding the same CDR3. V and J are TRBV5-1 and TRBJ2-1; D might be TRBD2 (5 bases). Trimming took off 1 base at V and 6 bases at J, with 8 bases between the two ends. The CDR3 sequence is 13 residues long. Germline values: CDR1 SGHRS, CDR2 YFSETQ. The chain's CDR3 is CASSLSGGNEQFF. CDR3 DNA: TGCGCCAGCAGCTTGAGCGGAGGCAATGAGCAGTTCTTC.

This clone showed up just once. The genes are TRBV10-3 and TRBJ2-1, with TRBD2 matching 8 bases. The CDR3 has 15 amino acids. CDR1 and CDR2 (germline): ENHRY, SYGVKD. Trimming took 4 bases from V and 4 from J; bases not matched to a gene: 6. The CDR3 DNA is TGTGCCATCAGTGTCGGGACTAGTAGGTACAATGAGCAGTTCTTC. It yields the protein CAISVGTSRYNEQFF.

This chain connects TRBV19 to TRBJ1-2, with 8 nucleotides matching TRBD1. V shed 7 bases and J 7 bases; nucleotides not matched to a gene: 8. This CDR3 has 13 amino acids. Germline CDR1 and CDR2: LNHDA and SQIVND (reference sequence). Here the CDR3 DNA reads TGTGCCAGTACCACAACCGGGACAGGTGGCTACACCTTC. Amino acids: CASTTTGTGGYTF.

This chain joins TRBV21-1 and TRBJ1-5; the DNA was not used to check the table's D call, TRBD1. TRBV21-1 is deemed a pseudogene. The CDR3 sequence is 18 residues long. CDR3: CASSKGQGCPYSNQPQHF. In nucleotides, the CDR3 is TGTGCCAGCAGCAAGGGACAGGGATGCCCCTATAGCAATCAGCCCCAGCATTTT.

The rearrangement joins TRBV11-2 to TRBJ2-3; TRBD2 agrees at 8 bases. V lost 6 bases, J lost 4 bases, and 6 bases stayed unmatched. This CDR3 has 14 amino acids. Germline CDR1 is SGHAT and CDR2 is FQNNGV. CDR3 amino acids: CASRTGGGPDTQYF. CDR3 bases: TGTGCCAGCAGAACCGGGGGGGGTCCAGATACGCAGTATTTT.

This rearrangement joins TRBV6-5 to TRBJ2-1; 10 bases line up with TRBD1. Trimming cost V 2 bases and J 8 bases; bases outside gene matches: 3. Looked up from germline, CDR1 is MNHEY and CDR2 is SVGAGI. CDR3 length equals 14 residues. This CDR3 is CASSYGTGDHEQFF. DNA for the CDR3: TGTGCCAGCAGTTACGGGACAGGGGACCATGAGCAGTTCTTC.